This T cell receptor beta chain was found in a study of response to subunit inactivated influenza vaccine. Study outcomes and limitations: Authors proposed each seasonal influenza vaccination draws in few new T cells.

On this clonotype itself: Antigen: not known.

The CDR3 covers 13 residues. Germline CDR1 reads KGHSH; CDR2 reads LQKENI. V dropped 1 base and J dropped 1 base, with 2 bases sitting between them. MiXCR was run by TCRdb on the RT-PCR reads, yielding one entry per CDR3 protein. This table has some 500,000 distinct CDR3 sequences, over 25% appearing once. The chain has TRBV18 and TRBJ1-5; D gene unclear. The specimen was CD4+ T cells sorted from PBMCs, collected 5 days after vaccination. The sequence came from a man aged 45 to 65 who received an inactivated influenza vaccine. CDR3 residues: CASSPQSNQPQHF. The DNA for the CDR3 is TGTGCCAGCTCACCACAGAGCAATCAGCCCCAGCATTTT.